Below are 20 T cell receptor beta chains sequenced from a single sample in a study of blood T cell repertoires in COVID-19. TCRdb's copy holds only in-frame clones and misses some; the assay was immunoSEQ multiplex PCR. The sample includes some 110,000 clones, 82% seen only once; the top ten take around 4.5%. Input material: peripheral blood. All receptors derive from an older woman with acute or convalescent COVID-19.

The chain links TRBV7-9 to TRBJ1-6; D gene uncertain. With 3 bases removed from V and 7 bases from J, the gap between germline ends came to 13 bases. Germline V gene lookup returns CDR1 SEHNR and CDR2 FQNEAQ (reference sequence). This CDR3 contains 15 residues. CDR3 DNA: TGTGCCAGCAGCTTTAGGACTGTGGGAAATTCACCCCTCCACTTT. Residues: CASSFRTVGNSPLHF.

The table lists this clone with a few counts. The CDR3 reads CASSVQGAFYEQYF. The CDR3 DNA is TGTGCCAGCAGCGTGCAGGGGGCCTTCTACGAGCAGTACTTC. The chain couples TRBV7-2 to TRBJ2-7; 8 nucleotides align to TRBD1. The germline V gene has CDR1 SGHTA and CDR2 FQGNSA. CDR3 size: 14 residues. Trimming took 5 bases from V and 3 from J; bases not matched to a gene: 6.

For the CDR3, the DNA is TGTGCCACCAGTGACCCGACAGTCAGAGAGCAGTTCTTC. Translated, it gives CATSDPTVREQFF. This chain links TRBV24-1 with TRBJ2-1, with D perhaps TRBD1 (5 bases). Trimming took 4 bases from V and 10 from J, leaving 13 bases between them. The CDR3 is 13 residues long. The germline V gene has CDR1 KGHDR and CDR2 SFDVKD.

The chain combines TRBV7-2 with TRBJ1-2; the match to TRBD1 covers 11 bases. There are 15 residues in the CDR3. Trimming took 5 bases from V and 4 from J; bases not matched to a gene: 6. Germline CDR1 is SGHTA and CDR2 is FQGNSA. The CDR3 DNA reads TGTGCCAGCAGCGGGAGGACAGGGGGCGGCTATGGCTACACCTTC. This sequence encodes CASSGRTGGGYGYTF.

The chain carries TRBV7-9 and TRBJ2-5; tentative D call: TRBD2 (5 bases). The germline CDR1 and CDR2 sequences are SEHNR and FQNEAQ (reference sequence). Deletions cut 4 bases from V and 4 bases from J, with 10 bases between. The CDR3 totals 13 residues. In DNA form, the CDR3 reads TGTGCCAGCAGCTCCCGGGGTCCAGAGACCCAGTACTTC. Translation: CASSSRGPETQYF.

The rearrangement joins TRBV6-5 to TRBJ1-1; 8 bases line up with TRBD1. Germline V CDR1 and CDR2: MNHEY, SVGAGI. V gave up 5 bases and J gave up 7 bases; unmatched junction bases: 6. The CDR3 consists of 13 residues. CDR3 nucleotide sequence: TGTGCCAGCAGTACCAGGGGGCGGATTGAAGCTTTCTTT. It yields the protein CASSTRGRIEAFF.

The chain recombines TRBV6-2 or TRBV6-3 with TRBJ2-6; the D is unclear. Germline V gives CDR1 MNHEY, CDR2 SVGEGT. V lost 2 bases and J 0 bases, leaving 5 bases between the germline ends. The CDR3 extends over 15 amino acids. Here the CDR3 DNA reads TGTGCCAGCAGTTACCTTCCCTCTGGGGCCAACGTCCTGACTTTC. Amino acid sequence: CASSYLPSGANVLTF.

This clone occurred a few times. The chain is built from TRBV19 and TRBJ1-2; the D gene is possibly TRBD1 (6 bases). This CDR3 comprises 13 residues. The V end was cut by 6 bases, the J end by 6 bases, with 14 bases between. Germline loops: CDR1 LNHDA, CDR2 SQIVND (reference sequence). CDR3 nucleotides: TGTGCCAGTAGACAGGGAACATCTAATGGCTACACCTTC. Encoded protein: CASRQGTSNGYTF.

This clone came up a few times. V gene TRBV7-9 combines with J gene TRBJ1-5; TRBD1 might be the D (6 bases). The CDR3 runs to 16 residues. Trimming removed 6 bases from V and 3 bases from J, with 18 bases in between. Germline V gives CDR1 SEHNR, CDR2 FQNEAQ (reference sequence). CDR3 sequence (DNA): TGTGCCAGCAGTAATTTCAGGGGAAAAATCAATCAGCCCCAGCATTTT. Its protein is CASSNFRGKINQPQHF.

The chain is built from TRBV7-2 and TRBJ2-7; D gene uncertain. The CDR3 has 13 amino acids. Germline CDR1 is SGHTA and CDR2 is FQGNSA. V gave up 0 bases and J gave up 3 bases, with 6 bases separating them. As DNA, the CDR3 is TGTGCCAGCAGCTTAGCAGCAAGCTACGAGCAGTACTTC. Amino acids: CASSLAASYEQYF.

The V gene is TRBV6-5, the J gene TRBJ2-7; D is ambiguous. The CDR3 contains 13 residues. The germline V gene encodes CDR1 MNHEY and CDR2 SVGAGI. V was pared by 0 bases and J by 7 bases, with 10 bases between. The CDR3 sequence: CASSYSPLREQYF. CDR3 nucleotides: TGTGCCAGCAGTTACTCGCCCCTGAGGGAGCAGTACTTC.

The chain combines TRBV5-1 with TRBJ1-6, with 7 bases fitting TRBD1. The germline CDR1 and CDR2 sequences are SGHRS and YFSETQ. V trimming: 0 bases; J trimming: 8 bases; junction bases outside the gene matches: 5. This CDR3 contains 15 residues. The CDR3 sequence: CASSLGGGADSPLHF. CDR3 DNA sequence: TGCGCCAGCAGCTTGGGAGGGGGCGCGGATTCACCCCTCCACTTT.

This chain uses TRBV11-3 with TRBJ1-1; D is undetermined. V was shortened by 5 bases and J by 2 bases, with 9 bases between the two germline ends. The germline gives CDR1 SGHNT, CDR2 YENEEA. CDR3 size: 13 residues. DNA of the CDR3: TGTGCCAGCAGCCGCGGGATTAACACTGAAGCTTTCTTT. It codes for CASSRGINTEAFF.

A single count supports this clone. The V and J genes are TRBV5-6 and TRBJ1-2; D remains ambiguous. V lost 1 base and J 6 bases, leaving 10 bases between the germline ends. The CDR3 totals 13 residues. Per the germline V gene, CDR1 is SGHDT and CDR2 is YYEEEE. The CDR3 bases are TGTGCCAGCAGCTTGCGCGCGGGGAATGGCTACACCTTC. This gives the protein CASSLRAGNGYTF.

V gene TRBV4-2 combines with J gene TRBJ1-1, with D unclear. CDR1 LGHNA and CDR2 YNFKEQ come from the germline V gene. V was trimmed by 5 bases and J by 0 bases, leaving 10 bases between them. This CDR3 has 14 residues. The CDR3 protein is CASSYGQVNTEAFF. DNA of the CDR3: TGTGCCAGCAGCTACGGTCAGGTGAACACTGAAGCTTTCTTT.

V and J are TRBV15 and TRBJ2-7, with no clear D. Germline CDR1 is LNHNV and CDR2 is YYDKDF (reference sequence). V lost 0 bases and J lost 3, with 6 bases in between. CDR3 size: 13 residues. The CDR3 sequence is CATSRDPRYEQYF. The CDR3 region has the DNA TGTGCCACCAGCAGAGATCCCCGCTACGAGCAGTACTTC.

The CDR3 DNA follows: TGTGCCAGCAGCACCCAGACAGGGGGGAACTATGGCTACACCTTC. Translation: CASSTQTGGNYGYTF. The chain combines TRBV7-9 with TRBJ1-2; 9 nucleotides align to TRBD1. CDR1 and CDR2 (germline): SEHNR, FQNEAQ (reference sequence). The CDR3 contains 15 residues. Unmatched junction bases numbered 6, after V lost 5 bases and J lost 2 bases. Full variable domain (outside the CDR3, taken from reference TRBV7-9 and TRBJ1-2): DTGVSQNPRHKITKRGQNVTFRCDPISEHNRLYWYRQTLGQGPEFLTYFQNEAQLEKSRLLSDRFSAERPKGSFSTLEIQRTEQGDSAMYLCASSTQTGGNYGYTFGSGTRLTVV.

The chain's CDR3 is CASSQEAGSPNQPQHF. CDR3 DNA sequence: TGTGCCAGCAGCCAAGAGGCAGGGTCTCCCAATCAGCCCCAGCATTTT. The chain recombines TRBV4-2 with TRBJ1-5, with D possibly matching TRBD1 (5 bases). Germline CDR1 and CDR2: LGHNA and YNFKEQ. V lost 0 bases and J lost 3, with 12 bases in between. The CDR3 runs 16 residues.

The table lists this clone with a count of one. The V gene is TRBV9, the J gene TRBJ2-7; 9 bases map to TRBD2. Trimming removed 4 bases from V and 4 bases from J; junction bases left unmatched: 6. The CDR3 covers 14 residues. CDR1 SGDLS and CDR2 YYNGEE come from the germline V gene. CDR3 region: CASSTRTSAYEQYV. In DNA form, the CDR3 reads TGTGCCAGCAGCACCCGGACTAGCGCATACGAGCAGTACGTC.

This chain links TRBV15 with TRBJ1-3, with a possible D match to TRBD1 (5 bases). Germline assignment: CDR1 LNHNV and CDR2 YYDKDF (reference sequence). V shed 4 bases and J shed 2 bases, with 15 bases lying between them. This CDR3 is built from 16 residues. The CDR3 loop reads CATSNPTAGPGNTIYF. In nucleotides, the CDR3 is TGTGCCACCAGCAACCCCACTGCGGGGCCTGGAAACACCATATATTTT.